These T cell receptor beta chains were read from a single sample in a study of graft-versus-host responses after intestinal transplantation. Measured with immunoSEQ multiplex PCR; TCRdb has only the in-frame clones, and not every one. This table holds approximately 20,000 clones, about 89% found once. The starting material was PBMCs, obtained about 240 days after intestinal transplant. The origin of the receptors is a human patient who received an intestinal transplant, so some T cells may come from the graft donor. Each CDR3 is given with its conserved first and last residue. The order of the fields is V gene, D gene, J gene, clone size, CDR3 protein, CDR3 DNA. The D gene is left open where the match is weak. Some rows mark clone size as missing; the rest say once, few, many or name a class of expanded clone.

TRBV5-1	TRBD2	TRBJ2-7	NA	CASASGAPYEQYF	TGCGCCAGCGCTAGCGGGGCCCCCTACGAGCAGTACTTC
TRBV15	NA	TRBJ1-1	NA	CATSRWGGSLAFF	TGTGCCACCAGCAGGTGGGGCGGCTCTTTGGCTTTCTTT
TRBV6-5	NA	TRBJ1-1	NA	CASSYTGQMNTEAFF	TGTGCCAGCAGTTACACAGGACAGATGAACACTGAAGCTTTCTTT
TRBV7-8	NA	TRBJ1-1	NA	CASSGGHQGAFF	TGTGCCAGCAGCGGAGGGCACCAGGGGGCTTTCTTT
TRBV4-2	NA	TRBJ2-1	NA	CASSLAAPFSEQFF	TGTGCCAGCAGCCTAGCCGCCCCTTTCAGTGAGCAGTTCTTC
TRBV18	NA	TRBJ2-6	NA	CASSPAGVRANVLTF	TGTGCCAGCTCACCGGCAGGGGTGCGGGCCAACGTCCTGACTTTC
TRBV19	TRBD1	TRBJ2-2	NA	CASSIAQGQGAGELFF	TGTGCCAGTAGTATAGCCCAGGGACAGGGGGCCGGGGAGCTGTTTTTT
TRBV7-9	TRBD1	TRBJ2-2	NA	CASSRPQGASGGELFF	TGTGCCAGCAGCAGACCTCAGGGGGCGTCGGGCGGGGAGCTGTTTTTT
TRBV9	NA	TRBJ1-2	few	CASSVSRGFGYTF	TGTGCCAGCAGCGTTTCAAGGGGGTTCGGCTACACCTTC
TRBV9	TRBD1	TRBJ1-3	NA	CASSTLDRGSGNTIYF	TGTGCCAGCAGCACCCTCGACAGGGGCTCTGGAAACACCATATATTTT
TRBV2	NA	TRBJ1-2	NA	CASSERHTIYGYTF	TGTGCCAGCAGTGAAAGGCACACAATCTATGGCTACACCTTC
TRBV7-8	NA	TRBJ1-2	NA	CASGGTYYGYTF	TGTGCCAGCGGAGGGACGTACTATGGCTACACCTTC
TRBV15	NA	TRBJ2-5	NA	CATSRGIQETQYF	TGTGCCACCAGCAGAGGAATCCAAGAGACCCAGTACTTC
TRBV18	NA	TRBJ2-7	few	CASSPTTGSYEQYF	TGTGCCAGCTCACCAACGACAGGTTCCTACGAGCAGTACTTC
TRBV11-2	NA	TRBJ1-1	NA	CASSLMTGAIPEAFF	TGTGCCAGCAGCTTAATGACGGGAGCGATACCTGAAGCTTTCTTT
TRBV4-1	NA	TRBJ1-4	few	CASSQGEPGGEKLFF	TGCGCCAGCAGCCAAGGGGAGCCGGGCGGGGAAAAACTGTTTTTT
TRBV2	TRBD2	TRBJ2-5	NA	CASSETSGVPGETQYF	TGTGCCAGCAGTGAAACTAGCGGGGTCCCTGGGGAGACCCAGTACTTC
TRBV9	TRBD2	TRBJ2-3	NA	CASSVDGTSIDTQYF	TGTGCCAGCAGCGTAGATGGGACTAGCATAGATACGCAGTATTTT
TRBV2	TRBD1	TRBJ2-2	NA	CASSEDRGTGELFF	TGTGCCAGCAGTGAAGACAGGGGCACCGGGGAGCTGTTTTTT
TRBV4-2	NA	TRBJ2-3	NA	CASSQDGGLSTDTQYF	TGTGCCAGCAGCCAAGATGGAGGTCTGAGTACAGATACGCAGTATTTT
TRBV27	TRBD1	TRBJ1-6	NA	CASMAGDRDNSPLHF	TGTGCCAGTATGGCTGGGGACAGGGATAATTCACCCCTCCACTTT
TRBV7-6	NA	TRBJ2-1	once	CASSPLSRLLEEQFF	TGTGCCAGCAGCCCCCTCTCCCGACTGCTTGAGGAGCAGTTCTTC
TRBV5-5	NA	TRBJ1-2	NA	CASSLQVGRGYTF	TGTGCCAGCAGCTTACAGGTGGGCAGGGGCTACACCTTC
TRBV30	TRBD1	TRBJ2-3	NA	CAWSVQGATDTQYF	TGTGCCTGGAGTGTACAGGGGGCGACAGATACGCAGTATTTT
TRBV6-1	NA	TRBJ2-1	NA	CASSEAGESYNEQFF	TGTGCCAGCAGTGAGGCAGGGGAATCCTACAATGAGCAGTTCTTC
TRBV19	NA	TRBJ2-3	NA	CASSPRRSGTDTQYF	TGTGCCAGTAGCCCCCGTAGGTCGGGCACAGATACGCAGTATTTT
TRBV7-2	NA	TRBJ1-4	NA	CASSFTGGTDEKLFF	TGTGCCAGCAGCTTTACCGGGGGGACCGATGAAAAACTGTTTTTT
TRBV7-9	NA	TRBJ1-6	NA	CASSFGTDNSPLHF	TGTGCCAGCAGCTTCGGGACGGATAATTCACCCCTCCACTTT
TRBV12-1	NA	TRBJ2-7	NA	CASSFALGLVSPYEQYF	TGTGCCAGCAGCTTTGCGCTCGGACTAGTATCCCCCTACGAGCAGTACTTC
TRBV5-1	NA	TRBJ1-2	NA	CASSLEAKGVPLPGYTF	TGCGCCAGCAGCTTGGAAGCTAAAGGGGTACCACTGCCTGGCTACACCTTC
TRBV7-7	TRBD1	TRBJ2-3	NA	CASSFGTGTDTQYF	TGTGCCAGCAGCTTTGGGACAGGCACAGATACGCAGTATTTT
TRBV4-1	NA	TRBJ1-4	NA	CASSQVPPPTNEKLFF	TGCGCCAGCAGCCAAGTACCTCCACCAACTAATGAAAAACTGTTTTTT
TRBV7-2	TRBD2	TRBJ2-3	NA	CASSLGNSGGGTDTQYF	TGTGCCAGCAGCTTAGGGAATAGCGGGGGGGGCACAGATACGCAGTATTTT
TRBV18	TRBD2	TRBJ2-7	once	CASSPLWTSAGEQYF	TGTGCCAGCTCACCTCTATGGACTAGCGCGGGGGAGCAGTACTTC
TRBV6-1	TRBD1	TRBJ1-2	NA	CASSEQGAQGYTF	TGTGCCAGCAGTGAACAGGGGGCTCAAGGCTACACCTTC
TRBV7-9	NA	TRBJ2-1	NA	CASSLLRPSNNEQFF	TGTGCCAGCAGCTTACTACGCCCCTCGAACAATGAGCAGTTCTTC
TRBV5-4	NA	TRBJ2-7	NA	CASSSNPGYEQYF	TGTGCCAGCAGCTCCAACCCAGGATACGAGCAGTACTTC
TRBV2	NA	TRBJ2-5	NA	CASGQSSKLETQYF	TGTGCCAGCGGGCAGTCTAGCAAATTGGAGACCCAGTACTTC
TRBV13	NA	TRBJ2-7	NA	CASSPPTGPYEQYF	TGTGCCAGCAGCCCTCCCACAGGTCCCTACGAGCAGTACTTC
TRBV18	NA	TRBJ1-5	few	CASSPPDSRGNQPQHF	TGTGCCAGCTCACCACCGGATAGCAGGGGCAACCAGCCCCAGCATTTT
TRBV4-1	TRBD1	TRBJ2-2	once	CASSPRDSANTGELFF	TGCGCCAGCAGCCCTCGGGACAGCGCGAACACCGGGGAGCTGTTTTTT
TRBV2	NA	TRBJ2-7	NA	CASSEYEQYF	TGTGCCAGCAGTGAATACGAGCAGTACTTC
TRBV6-1	TRBD1	TRBJ1-1	few	CASRGDRVGEAFF	TGTGCCAGCAGAGGGGACAGGGTAGGTGAAGCTTTCTTT
TRBV19	NA	TRBJ1-4	NA	CASSMGLWGIGRSSTNEKLFF	TGTGCCAGTAGTATGGGGCTTTGGGGGATCGGCCGCTCATCAACTAATGAAAAACTGTTTTTT
TRBV11-2	TRBD1	TRBJ2-1	NA	CASSPRTGGYEQFF	TGTGCCAGCAGCCCAAGGACAGGGGGGTATGAGCAGTTCTTC
TRBV6-1	TRBD2	TRBJ2-3	NA	CASSDFSSGGADTQYF	TGTGCCAGCAGTGACTTCTCCAGCGGGGGAGCAGATACGCAGTATTTT
TRBV6-5	NA	TRBJ1-6	NA	CASRIGRLNSPLHF	TGTGCCAGCAGGATCGGACGGCTCAATTCACCCCTCCACTTT